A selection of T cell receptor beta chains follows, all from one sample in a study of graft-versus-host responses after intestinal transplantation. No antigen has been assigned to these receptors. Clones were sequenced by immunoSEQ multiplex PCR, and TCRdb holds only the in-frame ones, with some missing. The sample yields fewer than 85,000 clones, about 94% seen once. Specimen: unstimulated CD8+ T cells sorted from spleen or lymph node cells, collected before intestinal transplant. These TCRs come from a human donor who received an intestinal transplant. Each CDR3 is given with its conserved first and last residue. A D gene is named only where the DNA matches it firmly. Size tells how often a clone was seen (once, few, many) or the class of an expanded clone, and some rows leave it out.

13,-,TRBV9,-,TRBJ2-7,CASSLGQGYEQYF,TGTGCCAGCAGTCTAGGGCAGGGGTACGAGCAGTACTTC
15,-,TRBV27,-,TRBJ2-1,CASSTPGTAYNEQFF,TGTGCCAGCAGTACTCCCGGGACTGCCTACAATGAGCAGTTCTTC
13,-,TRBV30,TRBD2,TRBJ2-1,CAWKASGSHEQFF,TGTGCCTGGAAGGCTAGCGGGAGCCATGAGCAGTTCTTC
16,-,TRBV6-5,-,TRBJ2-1,CASSYSSPAFRNEQFF,TGTGCCAGCAGTTATTCAAGCCCCGCTTTTAGGAATGAGCAGTTCTTC
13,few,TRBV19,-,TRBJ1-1,CASSIQDNTEAFF,TGTGCCAGTAGTATCCAGGACAACACTGAAGCTTTCTTT
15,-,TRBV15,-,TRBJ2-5,CATSRDDVNGAELYF,TGTGCCACCAGCAGAGATGATGTGAATGGTGCCGAGCTCTACTTC
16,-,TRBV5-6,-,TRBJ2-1,CASSLELSGPYNEQFF,TGTGCCAGCAGCTTGGAACTCTCCGGCCCCTACAATGAGCAGTTCTTC
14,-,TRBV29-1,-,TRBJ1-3,CSVEGTGSGNTIYF,TGCAGCGTTGAAGGGACGGGCTCTGGAAACACCATATATTTT
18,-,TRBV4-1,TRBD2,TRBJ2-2,CASSQLGLAGGGTGELFF,TGCGCCAGCAGCCAATTGGGACTAGCGGGAGGGGGCACCGGGGAGCTGTTTTTT
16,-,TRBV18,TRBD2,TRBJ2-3,CASSPIAGEGTDTQYF,TGTGCCAGCTCACCCATAGCGGGAGAGGGCACAGATACGCAGTATTTT
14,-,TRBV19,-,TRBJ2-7,CASSKGPGTYEQYF,TGTGCCAGTAGTAAAGGACCCGGGACCTACGAGCAGTACTTC
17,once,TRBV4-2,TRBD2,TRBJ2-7,CASSHSGGRHSLYEQYF,TGTGCCAGCAGCCATAGCGGCGGGAGGCACAGCCTCTACGAGCAGTACTTC
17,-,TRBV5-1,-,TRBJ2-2,CASSLIGQGFDTGELFF,TGCGCCAGCAGCTTGATTGGGCAGGGATTCGACACCGGGGAGCTGTTTTTT
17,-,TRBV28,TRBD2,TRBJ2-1,CASSFIWRTRGEDEQFF,TGTGCCAGCAGTTTTATCTGGAGGACTAGGGGTGAGGATGAGCAGTTCTTC
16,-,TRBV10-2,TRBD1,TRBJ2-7,CASSPGTGEGAYEQYF,TGCGCCAGCAGTCCCGGGACAGGGGAGGGTGCCTACGAGCAGTACTTC
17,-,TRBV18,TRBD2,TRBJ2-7,CASSPREEIAGVLEQYF,TGTGCCAGCTCACCACGGGAGGAGATAGCGGGGGTGCTCGAGCAGTACTTC
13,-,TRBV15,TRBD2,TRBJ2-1,CATLAGSYNEQFF,TGTGCCACGTTAGCGGGATCCTACAATGAGCAGTTCTTC
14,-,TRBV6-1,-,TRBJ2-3,CASSGPGSTDTQYF,TGTGCCAGCAGTGGCCCGGGAAGCACAGATACGCAGTATTTT
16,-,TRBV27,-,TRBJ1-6,CASSLQWRAYNSPLHF,TGTGCCAGCAGTCTGCAATGGAGGGCGTATAATTCACCCCTCCACTTT
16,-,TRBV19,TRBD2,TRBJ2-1,CASSIRGVYPYNEQFF,TGTGCCAGTAGCATCCGGGGGGTCTACCCCTACAATGAGCAGTTCTTC
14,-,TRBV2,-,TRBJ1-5,CASSPQASSQPQHF,TGTGCCAGCAGCCCTCAGGCGAGCAGTCAGCCCCAGCATTTT
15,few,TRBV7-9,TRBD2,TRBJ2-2,CASSLGEGRTGELFF,TGTGCCAGCAGCTTGGGGGAGGGCCGCACCGGGGAGCTGTTTTTT
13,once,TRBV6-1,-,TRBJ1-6,CAGRWGTGSPLHF,TGTGCCGGCCGGTGGGGGACGGGTTCACCCCTCCACTTT
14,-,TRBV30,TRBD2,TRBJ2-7,CAWSVLAGPYEQYF,TGTGCCTGGAGTGTACTAGCGGGACCCTACGAGCAGTACTTC
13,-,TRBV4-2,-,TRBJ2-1,CASSLGRYNEQFF,TGTGCCAGCAGCCTAGGGCGATACAATGAGCAGTTCTTC
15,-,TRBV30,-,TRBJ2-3,CAWSVVGSSTDTQYF,TGTGCCTGGAGTGTAGTAGGGAGTAGCACAGATACGCAGTATTTT
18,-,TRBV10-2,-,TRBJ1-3,CASRAPARVVSSGNTIYF,TGCGCCAGCAGGGCTCCGGCACGGGTTGTGTCCTCTGGAAACACCATATATTTT
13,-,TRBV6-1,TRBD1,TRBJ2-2,CASSTRGFGELFF,TGTGCCAGCAGTACCAGGGGGTTCGGGGAGCTGTTTTTT
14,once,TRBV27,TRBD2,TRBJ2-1,CASSPGLVNNEQFF,TGTGCCAGCAGTCCGGGACTAGTAAATAATGAGCAGTTCTTC
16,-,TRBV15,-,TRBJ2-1,CATSRDWSSGNNEQFF,TGTGCCACCAGCAGAGATTGGAGTAGCGGAAACAATGAGCAGTTCTTC
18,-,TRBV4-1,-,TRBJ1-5,CASSQDGAGAYSNQPQHF,TGCGCCAGCAGCCAAGATGGCGCCGGGGCTTATAGCAATCAGCCCCAGCATTTT
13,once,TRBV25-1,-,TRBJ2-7,CASSSRGYYEQYF,TGTGCCAGCAGTTCGAGGGGGTACTACGAGCAGTACTTC
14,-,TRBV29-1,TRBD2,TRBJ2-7,CSVDRAGGPDEQYF,TGCAGCGTTGATAGGGCGGGAGGGCCTGACGAGCAGTACTTC
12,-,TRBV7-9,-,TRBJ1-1,CASILGSTEAFF,TGTGCCAGCATCCTAGGGAGTACTGAAGCTTTCTTT
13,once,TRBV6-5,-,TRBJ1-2,CASRQVPSYGYTF,TGTGCCAGCAGGCAGGTACCTTCCTATGGCTACACCTTC
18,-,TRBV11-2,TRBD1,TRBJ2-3,CASSVVGPGTGVADTQYF,TGTGCCAGCAGCGTCGTAGGACCCGGGACAGGGGTCGCAGATACGCAGTATTTT